The entry below describes one T cell receptor beta chain. The antigen this receptor binds is unknown. No much larger clone is present one base from it, and per-base qualities are unavailable. In total, more than 500 healthy bone marrow donors made up the cohort. All cohort members were sampled while nominally healthy, although unrecorded immune exposures were likely present. The donor tested CMV seropositive and was one of the 289 seropositive cohort members. Each donor provided a peripheral blood sample, and peripheral blood mononuclear cells were used for TCR beta sequencing. The Qiagen DNeasy Blood Extraction Kit was used to extract genomic DNA from the blood cell samples. This sample was taken from a study of cytomegalovirus exposure and HLA in healthy donors (dated by TCRdb to 2016 to 2017). General notes on the study: In an earlier analysis of approximately 500 of the donors, 250 to 350 Gb of sequence data and 120 million or so unique TCR beta sequences from about 179 million T cells were reported. An early release that covered about 640 HLA-typed donors contained around 330 gigabases of sequencing data and approximately 85 million unique TCR sequences. Of the roughly 420 genotyped donors, less than 90% were placed in the genetic ancestry cluster associated with self-reported Caucasian donors. The study aimed to test whether signatures of past pathogen exposure could be identified by cataloging public T cell receptors. The T cell repertoires of under 700 subjects were profiled by immunosequencing and related to cytomegalovirus serostatus. Along with the 666-subject first cohort, a separate validation cohort of over a hundred different subjects was used. To predict cytomegalovirus infection status, the study brought together high-throughput TCR immunosequencing, statistical association of individual TCRs with disease status, and machine learning. To study patterns of TCR occurrence, a later analysis re-analyzed previously published TCR beta repertoires from 500 to 850 donors and added high-resolution HLA genotyping. Rather than using new phenotypic data, the later analysis identified candidate immune exposures from TCR beta sequences and from how often those sequences occurred across donors. To decide whether each TCR beta V gene segment behaved as functional or pseudogenic, an earlier analysis of fewer than 750 of the donors relied on high-throughput TCR beta sequencing. Alongside the repertoire data, information on donor age, sex, ethnicity and CMV serostatus was compiled. In a later genetic analysis, genome-wide SNP genotypes for 398 of the 666 donors were used, and that subset was treated as a discovery cohort. Every repertoire in the discovery cohort had been generated on one and the same sequencing platform. HLA typing covered class I and class II loci at four-digit resolution. The number of donors typed differed by locus, with about 629-630 for A, B, C, DRB1 and DQB1, roughly 520 for DQA1, approximately 580 for DPA1, and roughly 450 for DPB1. Five DR-DQ haplotypes were handled as single units for association and clustering, since linkage in the cohort was strong. Across approximately 420 genotyped donors of the cohort, an average of approximately 240,000 unique TCR beta nucleotide sequences per donor were sequenced, and about a sixth of those sequences were non-productive. Results and caveats for the whole study, not just this receptor: CMV serostatus was the only immune exposure information available for the cohort. The study gave a list of 150 to 200 TCR beta chains associated with cytomegalovirus. It was suggested by the authors that the approach could potentially be generalized to other disease states and immunological phenotypes. Most TCR sequences were observed very rarely across donors, whereas some public TCRs were present in many individuals. A cluster of highly shared sequence variants was judged likely to be a technical artifact of the sequencing pipeline. A later analysis associated about 17,000 TCR beta sequences with specific HLA alleles at a false discovery rate of 0.05. In a later genetic analysis, fewer N-insertions in productive TCRs were reported among donors in an Asian-associated ancestry cluster than the roughly 670-donor mean. In a later analysis, TCR association rates were found to vary across HLA loci, with the most associated TCRs seen for DRB1 alleles and the fewest for HLA-C alleles. In a later analysis, most CMV-associated TCR beta chains were found to appear HLA-restricted, with HLA associations seemingly driven largely by CMV exposure. Linkage disequilibrium might explain the correlated functional status among segregating V segments, but an unknown experimental factor could not be excluded. A later analysis reported that several top co-occurrence clusters appeared linked to parvovirus B19, influenza, CMV and Epstein-Barr virus. A further reported finding was that TCR beta sequences accurately predicted the HLA-A and HLA-B alleles for most subjects in the first cohort. Compared with equally common non-associated chains, HLA-associated TCR beta chains in a later analysis were more clonally expanded and had lower generation probabilities. The earlier analysis of 450 to 700 of the donors excluded seventeen rarely observed V segments, including chromosome 9 orphons, because counts were too low. Sequencing depth was assumed to be roughly uniform across donors in the presence/absence analyses, though that assumption may not hold. A few of the identified cytomegalovirus-associated TCR beta chains were confirmed in vitro to be specific for cytomegalovirus antigens. An association between a missense DCLRE1C variant and V-gene and J-gene trimming of TCR beta chains was found in a later genetic analysis and replicated in an independent cohort. In an earlier analysis of some 540 of the donors, most TCR beta V segments appeared in productive rearrangements about 90% or about 30% of the time, broadly matching IMGT annotations. The cohort was sequenced for TCR beta chains only, and without alpha or paired-chain data the features that could be detected were limited. The classifier was reported to diagnose cytomegalovirus status with high specificity and sensitivity in both the original and validation cohorts. Strong co-occurrence of HLA alleles, especially DR and DQ, made assigning TCR associations to individual alleles difficult. Because some donors lacked HLA typing at each locus, the association tests relied only on the typed subset. Because the 87-base-pair reads could not distinguish some IMGT-functional V segments, including TRBV6-2 and TRBV6-3, those segments were excluded.

From the cysteine up to the phenylalanine, the CDR3 has a length of 14 residues. Only the CDR3 portion is preserved as DNA: 42 bases, with reading frame beginning at the first base. The germline V gene (reference sequence) yields LNHDA for CDR1 and SQIVND for CDR2. V and J lose 5 bases and 3 bases, and a span of 12 bases separates them. Preparation of the library involved the immunoSEQ multiplex PCR assay. For the multiplex PCR, a mixture combining 60 forward primers for TCR Vbeta segments and 13 reverse primers for TCR Jbeta segments was used. The CDR3 region of rearranged TCR beta genes was amplified from genomic DNA by a multiplex PCR assay. The Illumina HiSeq System was used to sequence the amplified TCR beta libraries as 87-base-pair reads. Regarding the original processing steps: In a later analysis, some 80 million unique TCR beta chains were counted across the approximately 670 repertoires, and about 10 million of these chains were shared by at least two donors. A nearest-neighbor algorithm error-corrected the raw reads and collapsed the reads into unique sequences, merging closely related sequences to remove PCR and sequencing errors. CDR3 sequences were aligned to IMGT reference sequences to assign V, D and J gene segments. For a sequence to be retained, a match of at least six nucleotides was required to both a V gene segment and a J gene segment. Rearrangements were classified as productive when the CDR3 lacked stop codons and remained in frame with V and J, and all other rearrangements were classified as non-productive. CDR3 was defined according to IMGT convention as the region running from the second conserved V-encoded cysteine to the conserved J-encoded phenylalanine. The earlier analysis of fewer than 700 of the donors excluded sequences that lacked an unambiguous match to a single V gene segment. An earlier analysis of about 600 of the donors called V segments functional above 56.7% productive rearrangements and segregating when the between-donor standard deviation exceeded 5%. A statistical classification framework was built for diagnosing cytomegalovirus status from the catalog of TCR beta chain sequences. In a later analysis, V and J genes were assigned by comparing TCR nucleotide sequences against IMGT/GENE-DB human TR gene sequences. The TCRdist pipeline was used in a later analysis to assign CDR3 sequences and most-parsimonious VDJ recombination scenarios. In a later analysis, each TCR beta chain was defined by its CDR3 amino acid sequence together with its V-gene family, and reads lacking a unique V-gene family were excluded. A later analysis removed 600 or so highly shared, low-generation-probability nucleotide sequences to deal with suspected cross-contamination and a sequencing artifact. A later analysis calculated a clonal expansion index for each public chain from normalized within-repertoire ranks of inferred template counts. In a later analysis, generation probabilities were computed using a VDJ recombination model fitted to out-of-frame rearrangements, and the results were checked against IGoR. In a later analysis, hypergeometric tests were used to score TCR-TCR, TCR-HLA and TCR-CMV co-occurrence, with a repertoire-size bias correction applied to TCR pairs. In a later analysis, false discovery rates were estimated by permuting HLA or CMV assignments 20 times. In a later analysis, co-occurring TCRs were grouped using DBSCAN, with TCRdist sequence similarity added in when clustering inside HLA-allele-positive subsets. Repertoires with fewer than 30,000 or more than 120,000 public chains were left out of co-occurrence clustering, as were five repertoires with anomalous nucleotide sharing. Drawn from immuneACCESS, this table holds only the in-frame rearrangements with V and J called that TCRdb kept. Clones are partly lost; checked studies trace under half to an unresolved V gene and leave the rest unexplained. The V and J calls and clone size come from that table; D and trimming were worked out from the DNA. The sample table contains more than 50,000 clones; only one count was recorded for roughly 77% of them. The top ten clonotypes cover less than 25% of the sample.

The chain links TRBV19 with TRBJ2-3; tentative D gene TRBD2, with 7 bases matching. The TCR comes from a woman between 40 and 50 years old in good health and CMV-seropositive. The sample taken for sequencing was PBMCs. The CDR3 here reads CASSRGAATDTQYF. The sequenced DNA: TGTGCCAGTAGTCGGGGGGCCGCGACAGATACGCAGTATTTT.